One T cell receptor beta chain is described in this entry. Its antigen is currently not known. Base-call qualities are not available, and no considerably larger clone is one nucleotide away. There are 12 amino acids in the CDR3, from cysteine to phenylalanine inclusive. Solely the CDR3 DNA is kept, with 36 bases framed from the first base. Trimming costs V 1 base and J 4 bases, and their ends lie 3 bases apart. Taken from the germline V gene, the CDR1 and CDR2 loops are MNHEY and SVGEGT. The listed sequencing device is Illumina NovaSeq 6000. TCRalpha and TCRbeta cDNA libraries were constructed by 5'RACE with constant-segment primers, with sample barcodes and unique molecular identifiers being introduced. Trizol reagent was used to extract RNA from every sample. The libraries were amplified in two PCR steps, and the second step added a second sample barcode and Illumina TruSeq adapters. Sequencing of the libraries was done on an Illumina NovaSeq, producing 2 x 150 bp paired-end reads. Per the source publication's procedure: With migec v1.2.7, reads were demultiplexed and then collapsed into UMI-guided consensus sequences. Using mixcr v2.1.11, UMI consensuses were aligned to TRA and TRB V and J templates and then assembled into clonotypes. A clonotype was counted as expanded or contracted only if both edgeR and NoisET called the change significant, with noise models trained on biological replicates. For edgeR calls, the cutoffs were a false discovery rate-adjusted p below 0.01 and a log2 fold-change threshold of 1. As an exploratory analysis of dynamics, max-normalized trajectories of the 1000 most abundant clonotypes were examined by PCA with hierarchical clustering. Each responding clone was given a CD4 or CD8 phenotype based on the CD4+ and CD8+ repertoires, which had been sequenced separately. TCRdb reprocessing: public reads trimmed at Q25 with fastp, clones called with MiXCR, in-frame beta chains kept. When rows share a CDR3 protein, they turn into one entry using the most common DNA and genes. TCRdb, not the authors, supplied the V and J calls. In this sample the table shows 95,000 to 120,000 distinct CDR3 sequences, 22% of which occur a single time. The ten largest account for around 40% of the sample.

This sample is drawn from a study of T-cell memory formation after mild COVID-19 (dated by TCRdb to the early 2020s). The study in broad terms: TCR sequence clusters from the two donors were largely donor specific. T-cell clones expanding and contracting after mild COVID-19 in two donors were tracked by longitudinal TCRalpha and TCRbeta repertoire sequencing. Two young, previously healthy adult volunteers made up the cohort, one male and one female.

General conclusions and limits of the study: Contracting CD4+ clones turned up mainly in the CM and EM memory subsets, whereas EMRA was where CD8+ clones were enriched. Whether the second-wave clones peaking on day 37 were SARS-CoV-2 specific was not confirmed. Some responding clones were found in pre-infection memory, which suggests that pre-existing cross-reactive memory T cells took part in the SARS-CoV-2 response. The study covered only a couple of mild cases, and larger cohorts including severe cases with pre-infection samples were considered necessary. From day 15 to 85, contracting clones showed balanced CD4/CD8 phenotypes, whereas a second wave of clones that expanded from day 15 to 37 leaned towards CD4+.

Ficoll-Paque density gradient centrifugation was the method used to isolate PBMCs. This receptor chain uses TRBV6-2 or TRBV6-3 and TRBJ2-3; confidence is insufficient to name the D gene. This receptor was obtained from a man aged 18 to 29 who had mild COVID-19 (a few samples of this study predate the infection). The sample titles of this study are shuffled in the database, so cell type and time point are left out; the donor was told from shared clones. The sequenced material came from PBMCs or a T cell subset sorted from them (not recorded which). The CDR3 here reads CASSYFADTQYF. In nucleotides, the sequence is TGTGCCAGCAGTTACTTCGCAGATACGCAGTATTTT.